This TCR beta chain was retrieved from a study of blood T cell repertoires in COVID-19. Assay: immunoSEQ multiplex PCR; the TCRdb copy retains only in-frame clones and omits some. This table has some 160,000 clones, roughly 90% appearing once. This clone was picked up one time. The sequence came from a woman in her fifties or sixties who had recovered from COVID-19. Sequencing was carried out using PBMCs or T cells enriched from blood (not recorded which).

As DNA, the CDR3 is TGTGCCTGGAGTGTAGGGACAGGAGCACTCACAGATACGCAGTATTTT. Its translation is CAWSVGTGALTDTQYF. This chain connects TRBV30 to TRBJ2-3; 8 bases are shared with TRBD1. The V segment lost 0 bases and the J segment 2 bases; nucleotides outside the gene matches: 7. There are 16 residues in the CDR3. Germline CDR1 GTSNPN, CDR2 SVGIG (reference sequence).